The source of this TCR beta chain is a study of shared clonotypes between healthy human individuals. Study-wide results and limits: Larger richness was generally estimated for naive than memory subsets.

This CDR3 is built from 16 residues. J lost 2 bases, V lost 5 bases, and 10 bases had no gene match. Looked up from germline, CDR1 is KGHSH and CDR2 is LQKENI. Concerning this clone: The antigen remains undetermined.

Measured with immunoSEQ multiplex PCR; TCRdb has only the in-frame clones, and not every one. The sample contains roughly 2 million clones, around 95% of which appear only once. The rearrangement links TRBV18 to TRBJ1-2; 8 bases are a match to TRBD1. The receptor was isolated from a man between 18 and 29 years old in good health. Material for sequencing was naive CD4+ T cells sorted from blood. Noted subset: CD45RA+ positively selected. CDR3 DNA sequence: TGTGCCAGCTCAACAGGGAGGACAGGGCTGAACTATGGCTACACCTTC. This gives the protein CASSTGRTGLNYGYTF.